Sequencing of this T cell receptor beta chain was carried out in a study of blood T cell repertoires in COVID-19. Sequenced by immunoSEQ multiplex PCR; TCRdb stores in-frame clones only, minus some. The sample consists of around 200,000 clones, 83% of them appearing once. This sequence was found in a woman between 25 and 40 years old with COVID-19, enrolled during active disease. The source material was peripheral blood.

The CDR3: CSVGHGISNQPQHF. CDR3 sequence (DNA): TGCAGCGTTGGACACGGTATAAGCAATCAGCCCCAGCATTTT. The chain is built from TRBV29-1 and TRBJ1-5; D is unclear. Germline V gene sequence: CDR1 SQVTM, CDR2 ANQGSEA. V lost 4 bases, J lost 1 base, and 11 bases lay in between. There are 14 residues in the CDR3.